The subject of this entry is one TCR beta chain. Its antigen remains unidentified. The same CDR3 is also encoded by other DNA sequences in this sample. This record belongs to a study of shared clonotypes between healthy human individuals. Study findings and constraints: Among non-shared clonotypes, generation probabilities were lower than among those shared by all four donors.

Germline CDR1 is LNHDA and CDR2 is SQIVND (reference sequence). This CDR3 region has 15 residues. Trimming cost V 4 bases and J 2 bases; bases outside gene matches: 2. Replicate PCRs from sorted subsets contained approximately 220 ng DNA, which is 29,000 or so T cell genomes. Profiling relied on immunoSEQ multiplex PCR, and the TCRdb table lists in-frame clones only, not all of them. The sample carries about 2.4 million clones, more than 85% recorded once. This chain links TRBV19 with TRBJ1-3; 10 nucleotides agree with TRBD1. The source is a man between 18 and 29 years old in good health. Some clones in this sample may be carry-over from other donors' samples. Specimen: naive CD4+ T cells from PBMCs. Subset here: CD45RA+ positively selected. The CDR3 loop reads CASSRGQGAGNTIYF. Written as DNA, the CDR3 is TGTGCCAGTAGTAGAGGACAGGGGGCTGGAAACACCATATATTTT.